This TCR beta chain was sequenced during a study of CD4 T cells in relation to SARS-CoV-2 and coronaviruses (dated by TCRdb to about 2021). Background on the whole study: In the ViraFEST assay, PBMCs were cultured with antigen for approximately 9 days, after which TCR beta CDR3s were sequenced to identify clonal expansions specific to the antigen. An HIV-1 Nef peptide pool or a no-peptide culture served as the negative reference condition. HLA restriction was mapped for shared crossreactive spike epitopes using patient-derived lymphoblastoid cell lines. Memory CD4+ T cell crossreactivity between SARS-CoV-2 and common cold coronavirus spike proteins was assessed at the TCR clonotype level in the study. Samples from a few pre-COVID donors and the naive versus memory experiments were sequenced with the Adaptive Biotechnologies TCR-sequencing kit; other data were Illumina-based. Expansion assays from other donors in the study were sequenced with a different, Illumina-based TCR-beta assay.

General study outcomes and caveats: Significantly weaker SARS-CoV-2-driven expansion was shown by crossreactive clones than by monoreactive clones, consistent with antigenic imprinting. Pre-pandemic and post-infection samples were not both contributed by any donor, so tracing of the source of pre-existing responses was limited. In roughly 70% of donors, memory CD4+ clonotypes turned up that crossrecognized SARS-CoV-2 and at least one common cold coronavirus spike. Because the crossreactivity analysis focused on spike protein, crossreactivity against other viral proteins was not assessed. Small numbers of patients and of tested TCRs limited the study.

CD4+ T cells from unexposed donors were collected before the COVID-19 pandemic (2011-2018). After less than 13 days of culture, CD4+ T cells were isolated with the EasySep CD4+ T cell isolation kit. Unexposed donor CD4+ T cells were tested for reactivity to SARS-CoV-2 S and N and four common cold coronavirus spike pools, as cell number allowed. Each well held 1.5 million to 2.5 million PBMCs cultured in IMDM containing approximately 5% human AB serum and approximately 9 IU/ml IL-2. Half of the culture medium was replaced with fresh IL-2-containing medium on days 3 and 7. Triplicate replicate wells were generally used for each peptide culture condition. The leukapheresis product for the unexposed donors was obtained through commercial purchase. PBMCs were isolated from leukapheresis product or whole blood by Ficoll-Paque PLUS gradient centrifugation. PBMCs were either cryopreserved at -140 degrees C or used fresh in the expansion assay. The QIAamp Micro DNA Kit was used to extract genomic DNA from the CD4+ T cells.

Regarding this clone: The antigen it recognizes is unknown. It has no much larger one-base neighbor in the sample; base qualities were not kept.

Libraries were made using the immunoSEQ multiplex PCR assay. The paper's processing steps were these. During preprocessing, nonproductive sequences were removed, as were CDR3s that did not start with C, did not end with F or W, or were shorter than 7 amino acids. Antigen-specific clonotypes were called with the MANAFEST web app on the basis of expansion relative to the reference and to other culture wells. A clone was considered positive if the clone showed significant expansion compared with the reference culture in 2 of 3 replicate wells at an FDR below 0.05. Positive clones also required significant expansion versus all other tandem wells and an odds ratio above 5. After three terminal residues were trimmed from each end, CDR3 homology was quantified as pairwise Levenshtein distance using the stringdist R package. TCRdb carries this immuneACCESS record with in-frame sequences only. Its versions omit some clonotypes, under half of them owing to an unresolved V gene in the studies checked, with the rest unexplained. The DNA was the basis for D and trimming; V, J and clone size are from that table. Counted in this sample were roughly 20,000 clones; around 80% of them appeared once. The ten biggest clones cover 15% to 20% of the sample.

Measured from the cysteine to the phenylalanine, the CDR3 is 17 residues long. Solely the CDR3 DNA is kept, with 51 bases framed from the first base. For this chain, trimming is 6 bases at the V end and 3 bases at the J end, and the number of junction bases without a gene match is 13. Per the germline V gene, SGHTA is the CDR1 and FQGNSA is the CDR2. Sequenced material: CD4+ T cells from PBMCs, cultured in vitro. The rearranged chain carries TRBV7-2 and TRBJ2-1; 8 middle bases align to TRBD2. The TCR comes from a human donor in good health. CDR3 protein: CASSFGRAGGYYNEQFF. The DNA is as follows: TGTGCCAGCAGTTTCGGGAGGGCGGGAGGATACTACAATGAGCAGTTCTTC.